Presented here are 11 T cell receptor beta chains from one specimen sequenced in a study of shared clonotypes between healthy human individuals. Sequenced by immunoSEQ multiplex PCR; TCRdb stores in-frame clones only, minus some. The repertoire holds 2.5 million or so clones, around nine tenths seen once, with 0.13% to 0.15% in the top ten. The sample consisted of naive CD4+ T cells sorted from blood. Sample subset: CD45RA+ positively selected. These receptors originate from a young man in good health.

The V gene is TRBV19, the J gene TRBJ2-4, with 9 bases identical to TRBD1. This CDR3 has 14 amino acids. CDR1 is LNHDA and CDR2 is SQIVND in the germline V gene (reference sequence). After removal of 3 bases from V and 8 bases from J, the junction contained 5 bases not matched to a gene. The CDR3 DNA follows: TGTGCCAGTAGTATGGGGACAGGGACGGACATTCAGTACTTC. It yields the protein CASSMGTGTDIQYF.

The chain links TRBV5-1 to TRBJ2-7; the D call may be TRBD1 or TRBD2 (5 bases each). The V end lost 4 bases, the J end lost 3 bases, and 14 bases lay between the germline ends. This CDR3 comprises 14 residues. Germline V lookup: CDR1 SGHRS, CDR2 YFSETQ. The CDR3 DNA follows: TGCGCCAGCAGCGTAGAGAGGGGCGACTACGAGCAGTACTTC. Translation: CASSVERGDYEQYF. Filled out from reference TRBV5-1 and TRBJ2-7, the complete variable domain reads KAGVTQTPRYLIKTRGQQVTLSCSPISGHRSVSWYQQTPGQGLQFLFEYFSETQRNKGNFPGRFSGRQFSNSRSEMNVSTLELGDSALYLCASSVERGDYEQYFGPGTRLTVT.

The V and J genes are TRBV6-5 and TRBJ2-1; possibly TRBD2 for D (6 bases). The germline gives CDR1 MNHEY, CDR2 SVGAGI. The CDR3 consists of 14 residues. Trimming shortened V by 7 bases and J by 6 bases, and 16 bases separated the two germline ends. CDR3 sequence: CASIPNSLANEQFF. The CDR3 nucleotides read TGTGCCAGCATCCCCAACTCACTAGCCAATGAGCAGTTCTTC.

CDR3 loop: CASSSLGDSNQPQHF. The CDR3 DNA is TGTGCCAGCAGCTCCCTAGGGGATAGCAATCAGCCCCAGCATTTT. The chain is built from TRBV5-5 and TRBJ1-5; maybe TRBD1 (5 bases). V was clipped by 3 bases and J by 0 bases, with 10 bases between them. Germline lookup yields CDR1 SGHKS and CDR2 YYEKEE (reference sequence). This CDR3 has 15 residues.

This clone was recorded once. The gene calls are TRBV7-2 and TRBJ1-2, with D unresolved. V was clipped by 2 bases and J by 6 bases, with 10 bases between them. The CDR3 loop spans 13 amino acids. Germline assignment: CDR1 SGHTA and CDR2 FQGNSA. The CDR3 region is CASSLFSVDGYTF. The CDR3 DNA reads TGTGCCAGCAGCTTATTCTCAGTAGATGGCTACACCTTC. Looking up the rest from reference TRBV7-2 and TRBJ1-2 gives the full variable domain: GAGVSQSPSNKVTEKGKDVELRCDPISGHTALYWYRQSLGQGLEFLIYFQGNSAPDKSGLPSDRFSAERTGGSVSTLTIQRTQQEDSAVYLCASSLFSVDGYTFGSGTRLTVV.

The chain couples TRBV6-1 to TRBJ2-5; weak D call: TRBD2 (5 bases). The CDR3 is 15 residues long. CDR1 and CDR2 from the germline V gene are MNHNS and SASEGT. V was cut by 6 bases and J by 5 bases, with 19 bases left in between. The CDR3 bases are TGTGCCAGCAGGGAACAATTCAATCGAGGGGAGACCCAGTACTTC. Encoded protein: CASREQFNRGETQYF.

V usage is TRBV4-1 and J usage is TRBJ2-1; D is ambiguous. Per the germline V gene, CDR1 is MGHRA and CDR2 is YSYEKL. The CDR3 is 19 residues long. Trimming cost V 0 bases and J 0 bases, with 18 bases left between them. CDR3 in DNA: TGCGCCAGCAGCCAAGATTGGACGGACCTTCTTAGCTCCTACAATGAGCAGTTCTTC. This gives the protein CASSQDWTDLLSSYNEQFF.

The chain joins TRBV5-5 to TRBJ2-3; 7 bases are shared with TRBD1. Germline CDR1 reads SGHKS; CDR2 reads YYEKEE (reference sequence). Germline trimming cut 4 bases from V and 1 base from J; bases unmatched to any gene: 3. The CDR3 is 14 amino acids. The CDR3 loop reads CASSPGTGTDTQYF. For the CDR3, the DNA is TGTGCCAGCAGCCCCGGGACAGGCACAGATACGCAGTATTTT.

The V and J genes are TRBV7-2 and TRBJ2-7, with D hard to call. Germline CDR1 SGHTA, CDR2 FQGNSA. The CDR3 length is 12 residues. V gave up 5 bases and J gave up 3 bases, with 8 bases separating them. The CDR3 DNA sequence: TGTGCCAGCAGCCAGGACCACTACGAGCAGTACTTC. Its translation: CASSQDHYEQYF.

CDR3 sequence (DNA): TGTGCCAGCAGTTCGCTGACAGGAAACTATGGCTACACCTTC. Encoded protein: CASSSLTGNYGYTF. The rearrangement uses TRBV6-6 and TRBJ1-2, with D maybe TRBD1 (6 bases). The V end was cut by 4 bases, the J end by 2 bases, with 11 bases between. Germline V gives CDR1 MNHNY, CDR2 SVGAGI (reference sequence). The CDR3 spans 14 residues.

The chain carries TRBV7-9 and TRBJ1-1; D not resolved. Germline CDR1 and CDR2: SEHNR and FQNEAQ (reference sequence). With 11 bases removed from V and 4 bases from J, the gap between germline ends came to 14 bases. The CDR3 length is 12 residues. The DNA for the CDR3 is TGTGCCGGGCTCCCCGACGCCACTGAAGCTTTCTTT. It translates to CAGLPDATEAFF.